The 13 T cell receptor beta chains in this list originate from one sample, sequenced in a study of tumour-infiltrating T cells in Burkitt lymphoma. Some clones are missing from TCRdb's copy, which holds only in-frame ones; the method was immunoSEQ multiplex PCR. The table records some 5,500 clones, more than 9% of them present only once. Sequenced material: tumor tissue. All receptors derive from a human donor with diffuse large B-cell lymphoma.

J is TRBJ1-4 and V is TRBV4-2, with 12 bases fitting TRBD1. The CDR3 is made up of 17 amino acids. The ends lost 3 bases at V and 0 bases at J; junction bases unmatched: 2. Looked up from germline, CDR1 is LGHNA and CDR2 is YNFKEQ. In DNA, the CDR3 is TGTGCCAGCAGCCAGGGACAGGGGGCTGCAACTAATGAAAAACTGTTTTTT. Amino acids: CASSQGQGAATNEKLFF.

A few counts support this clone. V usage is TRBV18 and J usage is TRBJ2-2; the D is unclear. Germline V gives CDR1 KGHSH, CDR2 LQKENI. Trimming left V 2 bases short and J 1 base short, with 5 bases between. This CDR3 comprises 14 residues. The CDR3: CASSPTQNTGELFF. Written as DNA, the CDR3 is TGTGCCAGCTCACCAACTCAGAACACCGGGGAGCTGTTTTTT.

This clone was counted a few times. This chain joins TRBV5-1 and TRBJ1-1; a weak D match, TRBD1 (5 bases). The CDR3 contains 16 residues. V lost 0 bases and J 0 bases, leaving 12 bases between the germline ends. Germline V gene data show CDR1 as SGHRS and CDR2 as YFSETQ. The CDR3 region has the DNA TGCGCCAGCAGCTTGGGGTCAGGGACCGTGAACACTGAAGCTTTCTTT. This gives the protein CASSLGSGTVNTEAFF.

This chain connects TRBV6-5 to TRBJ2-7; 7 bases are a match to TRBD1. The length of the CDR3 is 13 residues. Germline V CDR1 and CDR2: MNHEY, SVGAGI. Trimming at V came to 6 bases and at J to 5 bases, leaving 7 bases not matched to a gene. The CDR3 region is CASRNRDSDEQYF. CDR3 in DNA: TGTGCCAGCAGAAACAGGGACAGTGACGAGCAGTACTTC.

The chain joins TRBV19 to TRBJ2-2; 10 nucleotides line up with TRBD1. Germline CDR1 is LNHDA and CDR2 is SQIVND (reference sequence). The CDR3 contains 16 residues. V lost 1 base, J lost 7 bases, and 6 bases stayed unmatched. As DNA, the CDR3 is TGTGCCAGTAGTATAGCCCGAGGACAGGGGGGCGGGGAGCTGTTTTTT. Translation gives CASSIARGQGGGELFF.

The J gene is TRBJ1-2, the V gene TRBV7-9, with 7 positions matching TRBD1. Germline V CDR1 and CDR2: SEHNR, FQNEAQ (reference sequence). V gave up 5 bases and J gave up 1 base; unmatched junction bases: 7. The CDR3 sequence is 15 residues long. Written as DNA, the CDR3 is TGTGCCAGCAGCCCGACAGGGATGGGTAACTATGGCTACACCTTC. This sequence encodes CASSPTGMGNYGYTF.

This clone was found a few times. The rearrangement joins TRBV28 to TRBJ1-5; a possible D gene is TRBD1 (5 bases). Germline CDR1 and CDR2: MDHEN and SYDVKM. CDR3 length: 14 amino acids. The CDR3 protein is CVTRQPYSNQPQHF. For the CDR3, the DNA is TGTGTCACCAGACAGCCCTATAGCAATCAGCCCCAGCATTTT.

This chain links TRBV30 with TRBJ2-7; a weak D match, TRBD1 (6 bases). V was shortened by 1 base and J by 4 bases, with 14 bases between the two germline ends. Germline-derived CDR1 and CDR2 are GTSNPN and SVGIG (reference sequence). The CDR3 consists of 14 residues. The CDR3 region has the DNA TGTGCCTGGAGTGGAACAGGGCGTGTATACGAGCAGTACTTC. As protein: CAWSGTGRVYEQYF. The complete variable domain, with remaining parts taken from reference TRBV30 and TRBJ2-7, reads SQTIHQWPATLVQPVGSPLSLECTVEGTSNPNLYWYRQAAGRGLQLLFYSVGIGQISSEVPQNLSASRPQDRQFILSSKKLLLSDSGFYLCAWSGTGRVYEQYFGPGTRLTVT.

This clone was counted between two and nine times. The CDR3 region is CASSPMGMNTEAFF. CDR3 sequence (DNA): TGTGCCAGCAGCCCCATGGGGATGAACACTGAAGCTTTCTTT. This chain connects TRBV6-1 to TRBJ1-1; no clear D gene. CDR3 length: 14 residues. Germline lookup yields CDR1 MNHNS and CDR2 SASEGT. V was clipped by 6 bases and J by 0 bases, with 11 bases between them.

This clone was picked up a small number of times. The genes are TRBV4-1 and TRBJ1-3; D is ambiguous. This CDR3 has 17 residues. In germline, CDR1 is MGHRA, CDR2 YSYEKL. Between the trimmed V and J ends, which lost 3 bases and 1 base, there was a span of 16 bases. The CDR3 region is CASSHSWAAGSGNTIYF. In DNA form, the CDR3 reads TGCGCCAGCAGCCATTCATGGGCGGCGGGGTCTGGAAACACCATATATTTT.

This clone was counted only a few times. The chain couples TRBV19 to TRBJ1-6; 7 bases are shared with TRBD1. J was trimmed by 7 bases and V by 8 bases; bases with no gene match: 17. Germline assignment: CDR1 LNHDA and CDR2 SQIVND (reference sequence). This CDR3 has 17 amino acids. The CDR3 spells CASPRPGTEIVNSPLHF. The CDR3 bases are TGTGCCAGTCCAAGACCCGGGACAGAGATTGTAAATTCACCCCTCCACTTT.

This clone has only a few counts. The rearrangement joins TRBV10-3 to TRBJ1-1; D is undetermined. The CDR3 runs 13 residues. Per the germline V gene, CDR1 is ENHRY and CDR2 is SYGVKD. The ends were cut back, 7 bases at V and 1 base at J, with 10 bases in the middle. CDR3 sequence reads: CAIKDTTNTEAFF. The CDR3 DNA follows: TGTGCCATCAAAGACACAACGAACACTGAAGCTTTCTTT.

This clone has just a few counts. The chain has TRBV27 and TRBJ2-1; 11 positions match TRBD2. Germline CDR1 MNHEY, CDR2 SMNVEV (reference sequence). The J segment lost 6 bases and the V segment lost 4 bases, leaving 8 bases of the junction unmatched. The CDR3 loop spans 16 amino acids. This chain's CDR3 is CASSSLAGGPSNEQFF. CDR3 in DNA: TGTGCCAGCAGTTCTTTAGCGGGGGGGCCTAGCAATGAGCAGTTCTTC.